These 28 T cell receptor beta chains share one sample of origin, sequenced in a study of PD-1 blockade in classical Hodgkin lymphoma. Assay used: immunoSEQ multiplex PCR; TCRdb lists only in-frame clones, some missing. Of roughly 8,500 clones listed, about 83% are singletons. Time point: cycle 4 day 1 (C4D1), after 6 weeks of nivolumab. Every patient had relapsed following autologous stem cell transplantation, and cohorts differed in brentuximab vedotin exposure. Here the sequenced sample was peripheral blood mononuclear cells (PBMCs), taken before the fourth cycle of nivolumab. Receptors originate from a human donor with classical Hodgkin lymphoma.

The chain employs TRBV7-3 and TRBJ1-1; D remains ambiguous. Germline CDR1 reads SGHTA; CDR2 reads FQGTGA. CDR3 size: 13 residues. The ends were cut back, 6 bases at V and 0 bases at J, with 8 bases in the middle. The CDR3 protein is CASSRFMNTEAFF. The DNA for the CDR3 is TGTGCCAGCAGTCGATTCATGAACACTGAAGCTTTCTTT.

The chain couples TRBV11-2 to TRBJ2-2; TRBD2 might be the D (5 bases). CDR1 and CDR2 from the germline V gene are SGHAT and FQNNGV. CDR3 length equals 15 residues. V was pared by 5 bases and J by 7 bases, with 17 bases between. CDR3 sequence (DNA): TGTGCCAGCAGCCCCGGGAAAGGGTCCAGCGGGGAGCTGTTTTTT. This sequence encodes CASSPGKGSSGELFF.

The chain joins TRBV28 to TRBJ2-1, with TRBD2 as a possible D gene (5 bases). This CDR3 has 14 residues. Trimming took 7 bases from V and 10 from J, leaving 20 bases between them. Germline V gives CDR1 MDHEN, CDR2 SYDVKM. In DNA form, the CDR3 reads TGTGCCAGCATAAAAGAGAGGGCTAGCAGCGAGCAGTTCTTC. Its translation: CASIKERASSEQFF. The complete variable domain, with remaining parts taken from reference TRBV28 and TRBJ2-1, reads DVKVTQSSRYLVKRTGEKVFLECVQDMDHENMFWYRQDPGLGLRLIYFSYDVKMKEKGDIPEGYSVSREKKERFSLILESASTNQTSMYLCASIKERASSEQFFGPGTRLTVL.

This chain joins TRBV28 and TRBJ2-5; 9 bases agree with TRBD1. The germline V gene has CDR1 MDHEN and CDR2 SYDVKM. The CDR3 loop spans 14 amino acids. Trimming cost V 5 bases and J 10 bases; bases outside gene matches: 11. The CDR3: CASSGSGQGRDQYF. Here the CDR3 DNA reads TGTGCCAGCAGTGGGTCGGGACAGGGCCGGGACCAGTACTTC.

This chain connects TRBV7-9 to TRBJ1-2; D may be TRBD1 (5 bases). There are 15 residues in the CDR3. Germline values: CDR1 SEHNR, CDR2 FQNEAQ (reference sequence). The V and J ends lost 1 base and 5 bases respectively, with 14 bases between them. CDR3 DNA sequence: TGTGCCAGCAGCTTAGGTCAGGGCTGGGCTTATGGCTACACCTTC. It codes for CASSLGQGWAYGYTF.

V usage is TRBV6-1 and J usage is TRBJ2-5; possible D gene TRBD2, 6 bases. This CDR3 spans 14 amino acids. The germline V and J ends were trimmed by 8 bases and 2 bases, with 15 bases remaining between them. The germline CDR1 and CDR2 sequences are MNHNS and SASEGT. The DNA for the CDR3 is TGTGCCAGCCGGAGATACGGGGGACAAGAGACCCAGTACTTC. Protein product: CASRRYGGQETQYF.

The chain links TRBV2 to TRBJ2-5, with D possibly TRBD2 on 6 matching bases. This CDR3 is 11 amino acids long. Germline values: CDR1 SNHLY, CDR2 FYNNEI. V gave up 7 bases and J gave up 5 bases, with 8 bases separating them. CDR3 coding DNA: TGTGCCAGCATGCTAGCGGAGACCCAGTACTTC. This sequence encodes CASMLAETQYF.

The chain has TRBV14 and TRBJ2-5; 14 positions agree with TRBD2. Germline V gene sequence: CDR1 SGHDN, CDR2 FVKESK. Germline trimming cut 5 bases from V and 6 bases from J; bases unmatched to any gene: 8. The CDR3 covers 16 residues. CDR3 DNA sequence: TGTGCCAGCAGCTTGCGACTAGCGGGAGGGCCAAAGACCCAGTACTTC. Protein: CASSLRLAGGPKTQYF.

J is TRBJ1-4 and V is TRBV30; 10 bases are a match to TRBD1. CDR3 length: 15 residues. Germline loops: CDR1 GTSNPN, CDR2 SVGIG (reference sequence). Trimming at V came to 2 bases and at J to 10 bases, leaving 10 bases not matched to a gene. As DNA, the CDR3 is TGTGCCTGGAGTCTCGGGACAGGGGATTTAGGAAAACTGTTTTTT. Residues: CAWSLGTGDLGKLFF.

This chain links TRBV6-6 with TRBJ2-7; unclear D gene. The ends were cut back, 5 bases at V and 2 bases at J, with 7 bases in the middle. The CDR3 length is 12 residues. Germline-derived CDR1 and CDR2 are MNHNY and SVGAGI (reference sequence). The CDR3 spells CASSNSPYEQYF. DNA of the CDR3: TGTGCCAGCAGTAATTCTCCCTACGAGCAGTACTTC.

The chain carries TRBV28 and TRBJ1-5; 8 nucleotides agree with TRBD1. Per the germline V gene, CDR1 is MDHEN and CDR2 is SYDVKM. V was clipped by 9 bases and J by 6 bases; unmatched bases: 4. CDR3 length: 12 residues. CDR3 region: CASTGGGQPQHF. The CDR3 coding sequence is TGTGCCAGTACAGGGGGAGGTCAGCCCCAGCATTTT.

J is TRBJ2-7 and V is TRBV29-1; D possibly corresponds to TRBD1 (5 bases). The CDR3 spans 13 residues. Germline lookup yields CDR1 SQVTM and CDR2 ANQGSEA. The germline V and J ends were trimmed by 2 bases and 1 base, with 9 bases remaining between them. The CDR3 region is CSVETDTSYEQYF. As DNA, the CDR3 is TGCAGCGTTGAAACGGACACTTCCTACGAGCAGTACTTC.

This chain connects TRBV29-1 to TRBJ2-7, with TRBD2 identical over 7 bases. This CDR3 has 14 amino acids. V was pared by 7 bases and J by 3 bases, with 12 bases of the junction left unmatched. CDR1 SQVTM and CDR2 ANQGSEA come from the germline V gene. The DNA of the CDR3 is TGCAGCGCAAGAGAGCGCGGGGGACTCTACGAGCAGTACTTC. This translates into CSARERGGLYEQYF.

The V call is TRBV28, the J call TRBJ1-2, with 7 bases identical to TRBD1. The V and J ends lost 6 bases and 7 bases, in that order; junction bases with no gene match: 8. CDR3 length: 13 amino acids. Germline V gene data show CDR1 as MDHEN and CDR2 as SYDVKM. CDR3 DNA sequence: TGTGCCAGCAGATCTGGACAGGTTGGTGGCTACACCTTC. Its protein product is CASRSGQVGGYTF.

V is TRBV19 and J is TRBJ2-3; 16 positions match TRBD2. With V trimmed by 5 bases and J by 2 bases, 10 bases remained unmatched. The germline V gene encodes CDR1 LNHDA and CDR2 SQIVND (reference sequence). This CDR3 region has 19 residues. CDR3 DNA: TGTGCCAGTAGTGGGTCGGGACTAGCGGGAGGGAACCCCACAGATACGCAGTATTTT. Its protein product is CASSGSGLAGGNPTDTQYF.

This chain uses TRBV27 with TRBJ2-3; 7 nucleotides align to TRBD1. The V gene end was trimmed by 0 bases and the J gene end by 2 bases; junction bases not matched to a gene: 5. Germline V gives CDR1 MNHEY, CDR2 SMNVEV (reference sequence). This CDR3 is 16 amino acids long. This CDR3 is CASSLSRDRDTDTQYF. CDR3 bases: TGTGCCAGCAGTTTATCTAGAGACAGGGACACAGATACGCAGTATTTT.

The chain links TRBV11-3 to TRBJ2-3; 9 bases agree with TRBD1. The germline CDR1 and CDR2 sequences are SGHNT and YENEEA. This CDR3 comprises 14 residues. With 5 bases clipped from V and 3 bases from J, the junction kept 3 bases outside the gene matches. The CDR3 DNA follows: TGTGCCAGCAGCGCAGACAGGGGGACAGATACGCAGTATTTT. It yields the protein CASSADRGTDTQYF.

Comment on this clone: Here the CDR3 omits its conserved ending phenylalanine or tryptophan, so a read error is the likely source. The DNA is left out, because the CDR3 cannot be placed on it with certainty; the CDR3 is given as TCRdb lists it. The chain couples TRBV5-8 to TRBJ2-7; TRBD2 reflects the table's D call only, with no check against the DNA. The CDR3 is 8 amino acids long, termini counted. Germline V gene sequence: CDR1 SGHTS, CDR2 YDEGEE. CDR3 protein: CASSSGVP.

The CDR3 bases are TGTGCCAGCTCACCGGTAACCGCTAGCACAGATACGCAGTATTTT. Protein sequence: CASSPVTASTDTQYF. This chain connects TRBV18 to TRBJ2-3, with unresolved D. CDR1 is KGHSH and CDR2 is LQKENI in the germline V gene. This CDR3 region has 15 residues. V was cut by 3 bases and J by 0 bases, with 10 bases left in between.

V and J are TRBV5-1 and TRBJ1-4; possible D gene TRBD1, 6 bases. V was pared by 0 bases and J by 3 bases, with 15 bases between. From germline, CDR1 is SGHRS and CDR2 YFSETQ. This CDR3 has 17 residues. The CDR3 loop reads CASSLAGGGQPNEKLFF. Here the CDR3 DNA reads TGCGCCAGCAGCTTGGCCGGAGGGGGGCAACCTAATGAAAAACTGTTTTTT.

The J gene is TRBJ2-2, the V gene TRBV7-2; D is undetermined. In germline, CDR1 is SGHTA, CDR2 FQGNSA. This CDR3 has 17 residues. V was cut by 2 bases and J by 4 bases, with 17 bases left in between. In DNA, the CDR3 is TGTGCCAGCAGCTTAATTACGTCGCGAGTGTCCACCGGGGAGCTGTTTTTT. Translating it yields CASSLITSRVSTGELFF. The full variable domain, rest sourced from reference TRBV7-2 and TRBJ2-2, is GAGVSQSPSNKVTEKGKDVELRCDPISGHTALYWYRQSLGQGLEFLIYFQGNSAPDKSGLPSDRFSAERTGGSVSTLTIQRTQQEDSAVYLCASSLITSRVSTGELFFGEGSRLTVL.

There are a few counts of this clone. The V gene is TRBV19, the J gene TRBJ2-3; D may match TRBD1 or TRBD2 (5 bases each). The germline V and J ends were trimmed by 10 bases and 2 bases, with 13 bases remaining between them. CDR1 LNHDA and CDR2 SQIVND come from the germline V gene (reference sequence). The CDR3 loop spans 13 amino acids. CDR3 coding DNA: TGTGCCACCATAGGGACGTACACAGATACGCAGTATTTT. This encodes CATIGTYTDTQYF.

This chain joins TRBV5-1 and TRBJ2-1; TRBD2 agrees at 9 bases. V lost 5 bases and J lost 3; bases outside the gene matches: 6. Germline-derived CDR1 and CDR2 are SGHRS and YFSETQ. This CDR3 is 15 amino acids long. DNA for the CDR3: TGCGCCAGCAGATTCACTAGCGGGCTCTACAATGAGCAGTTCTTC. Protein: CASRFTSGLYNEQFF.

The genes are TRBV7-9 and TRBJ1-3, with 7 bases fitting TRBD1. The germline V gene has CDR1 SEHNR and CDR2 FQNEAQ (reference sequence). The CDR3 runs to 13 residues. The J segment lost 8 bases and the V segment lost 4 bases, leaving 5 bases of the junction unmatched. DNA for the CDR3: TGTGCCAGCAGCTCCCAGGGGGTCGACACCATATATTTT. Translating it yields CASSSQGVDTIYF.

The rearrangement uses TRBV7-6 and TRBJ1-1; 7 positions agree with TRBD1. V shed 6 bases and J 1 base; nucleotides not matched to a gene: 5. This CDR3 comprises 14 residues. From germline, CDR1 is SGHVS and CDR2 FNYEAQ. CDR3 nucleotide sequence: TGTGCCAGCAGGCGACACAGGGGGAACACTGAAGCTTTCTTT. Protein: CASRRHRGNTEAFF.

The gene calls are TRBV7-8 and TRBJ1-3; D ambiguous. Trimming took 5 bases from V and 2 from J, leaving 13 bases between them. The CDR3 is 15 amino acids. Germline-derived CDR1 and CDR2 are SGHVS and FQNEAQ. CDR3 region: CASSRPGIPGNTIYF. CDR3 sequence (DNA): TGTGCCAGCAGCCGCCCGGGGATACCTGGAAACACCATATATTTT.

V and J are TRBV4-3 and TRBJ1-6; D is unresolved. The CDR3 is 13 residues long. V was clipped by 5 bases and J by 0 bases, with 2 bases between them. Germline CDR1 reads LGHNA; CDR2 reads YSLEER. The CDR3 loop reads CASSSSYNSPLHF. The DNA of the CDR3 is TGCGCCAGCAGCAGCTCCTATAATTCACCCCTCCACTTT.

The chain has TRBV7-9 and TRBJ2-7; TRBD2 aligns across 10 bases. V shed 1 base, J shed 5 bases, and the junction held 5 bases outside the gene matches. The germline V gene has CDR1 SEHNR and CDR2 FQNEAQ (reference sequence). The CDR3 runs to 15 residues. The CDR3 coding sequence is TGTGCCAGCAGCTTAGAAGCGGGAGGGCTCCACGAGCAGTACTTC. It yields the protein CASSLEAGGLHEQYF.